The rows below give T cell receptor beta chains drawn from one sample of a study of blood T cell repertoires in COVID-19. Profiled with immunoSEQ multiplex PCR; TCRdb holds only in-frame clones, not every one. Of about 6,400 clones in the sample, roughly 84% are singletons; the top ten hold approximately 12%. Sequencing was done on a sample of peripheral blood. The receptors originated from a human donor with active COVID-19. The donor label of this sample is uncertain. CDR3s include the opening cysteine and the closing phenylalanine or tryptophan. Fields, in order: J gene, D gene, V gene, CDR3 protein, CDR3 DNA. The D gene is left open where the match is weak.

j_call: TRBJ1-2
d_call: TRBD1
v_call: TRBV15
cdr3_aa: CATSTSRGQGVGYTF
cdr3_nt: TGTGCCACCAGCACCTCCCGGGGACAGGGGGTGGGCTACACCTTC

j_call: TRBJ2-4
d_call: NA
v_call: TRBV29-1
cdr3_aa: CSVELTVAKNIQYF
cdr3_nt: TGCAGCGTTGAGCTAACTGTAGCCAAAAACATTCAGTACTTC

j_call: TRBJ2-1
d_call: NA
v_call: TRBV11-2
cdr3_aa: CASSSQGSRHEQFF
cdr3_nt: TGTGCCAGCAGCTCTCAGGGATCCAGACATGAGCAGTTCTTC

j_call: TRBJ2-3
d_call: NA
v_call: TRBV3-1/TRBV3-2
cdr3_aa: CASRRGPRGTDTQYF
cdr3_nt: TGTGCCAGCAGGAGAGGTCCTCGGGGCACAGATACGCAGTATTTT

j_call: TRBJ1-1
d_call: TRBD1
v_call: TRBV3-1/TRBV3-2
cdr3_aa: CASSQGPGGAGMNTEAFF
cdr3_nt: TGTGCCAGCAGCCAGGGACCAGGGGGCGCAGGCATGAACACTGAAGCTTTCTTT

j_call: TRBJ2-1
d_call: TRBD1
v_call: TRBV19
cdr3_aa: CASSKRPGGMDEQFF
cdr3_nt: TGTGCCAGTAGTAAGAGGCCAGGGGGAATGGATGAGCAGTTCTTC

j_call: TRBJ1-2
d_call: TRBD1
v_call: TRBV27
cdr3_aa: CASSLQGPTNYGYTF
cdr3_nt: TGTGCCAGCAGTCTACAGGGGCCGACTAACTATGGCTACACCTTC

j_call: TRBJ2-5
d_call: TRBD2
v_call: TRBV11-2
cdr3_aa: CASSTGLGETQYF
cdr3_nt: TGTGCCAGCAGCACAGGACTAGGCGAGACCCAGTACTTC

j_call: TRBJ2-5
d_call: TRBD1
v_call: TRBV5-4
cdr3_aa: CASSSTGTGQLQETQYF
cdr3_nt: TGTGCCAGCAGCTCAACGGGGACAGGACAACTACAAGAGACCCAGTACTTC

j_call: TRBJ2-3
d_call: NA
v_call: TRBV14
cdr3_aa: CASSQASGAVEYF
cdr3_nt: TGTGCCAGCAGCCAAGCCTCAGGGGCGGTCGAATATTTT